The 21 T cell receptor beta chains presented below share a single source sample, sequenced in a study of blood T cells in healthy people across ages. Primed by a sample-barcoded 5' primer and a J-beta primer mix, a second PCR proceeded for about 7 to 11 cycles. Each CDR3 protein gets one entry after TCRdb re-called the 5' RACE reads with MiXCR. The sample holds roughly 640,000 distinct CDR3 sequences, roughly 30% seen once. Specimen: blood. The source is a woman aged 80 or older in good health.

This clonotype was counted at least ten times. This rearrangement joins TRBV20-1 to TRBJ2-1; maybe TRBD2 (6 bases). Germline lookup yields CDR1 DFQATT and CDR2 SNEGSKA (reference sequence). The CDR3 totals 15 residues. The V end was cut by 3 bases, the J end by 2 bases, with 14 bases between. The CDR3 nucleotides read TGCAGTGCTAGGTGGCGGGGTTTTACCTACAATGAGCAGTTCTTC. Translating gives CSARWRGFTYNEQFF.

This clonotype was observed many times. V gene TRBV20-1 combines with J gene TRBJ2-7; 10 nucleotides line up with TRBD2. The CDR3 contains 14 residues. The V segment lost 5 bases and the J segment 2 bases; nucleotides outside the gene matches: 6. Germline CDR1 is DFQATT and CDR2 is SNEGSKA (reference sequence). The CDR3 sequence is CSAFLAGATYEQYF. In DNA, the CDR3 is TGCAGTGCTTTTCTAGCGGGGGCGACCTACGAGCAGTACTTC.

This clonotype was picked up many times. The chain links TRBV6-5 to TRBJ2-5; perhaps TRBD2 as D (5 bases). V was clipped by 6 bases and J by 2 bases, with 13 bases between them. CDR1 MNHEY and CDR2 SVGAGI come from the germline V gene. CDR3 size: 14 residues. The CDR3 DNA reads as TGTGCCAGCAGCCCCGTGCGGGCGCAAGAGACCCAGTACTTC. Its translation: CASSPVRAQETQYF.

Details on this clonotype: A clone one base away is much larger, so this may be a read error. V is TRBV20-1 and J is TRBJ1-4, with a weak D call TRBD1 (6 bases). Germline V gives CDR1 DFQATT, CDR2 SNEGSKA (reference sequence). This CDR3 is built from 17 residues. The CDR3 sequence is CSARDVRGLLTNEELFF. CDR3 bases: TGCAGTGCTAGAGATGTCCGGGGGCTCTTGACTAATGAAGAACTGTTTTTT.

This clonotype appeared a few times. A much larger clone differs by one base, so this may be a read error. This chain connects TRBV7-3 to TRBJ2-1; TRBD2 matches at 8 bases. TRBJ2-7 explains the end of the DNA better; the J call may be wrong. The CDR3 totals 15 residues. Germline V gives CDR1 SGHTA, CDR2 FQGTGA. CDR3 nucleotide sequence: TGTGCCAGCAGCTTACGGGGGGGATTAAACAATGAGCAGTACTTC. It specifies CASSLRGGLNNEQYF.

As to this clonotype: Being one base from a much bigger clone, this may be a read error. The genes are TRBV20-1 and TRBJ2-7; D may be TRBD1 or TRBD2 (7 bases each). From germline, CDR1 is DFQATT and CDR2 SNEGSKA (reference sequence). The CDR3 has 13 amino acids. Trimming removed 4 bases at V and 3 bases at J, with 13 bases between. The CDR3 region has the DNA TGCAGTGCTATCGGGGGGACAGACTACGAGCAGTACTTC. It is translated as CSAIGGTDYEQYF.

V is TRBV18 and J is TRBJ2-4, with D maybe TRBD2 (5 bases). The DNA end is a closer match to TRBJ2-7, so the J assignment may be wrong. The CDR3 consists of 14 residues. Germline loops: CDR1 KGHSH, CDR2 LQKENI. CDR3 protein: CASSPPDFLYEQYF. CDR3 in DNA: TGTGCCAGCTCACCACCGGACTTCCTCTACGAGCAGTACTTC.

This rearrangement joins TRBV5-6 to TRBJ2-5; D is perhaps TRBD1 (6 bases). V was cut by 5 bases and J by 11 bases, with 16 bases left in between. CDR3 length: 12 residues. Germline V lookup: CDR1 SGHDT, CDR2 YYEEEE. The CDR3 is CASRGTFGEQYF. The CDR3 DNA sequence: TGTGCCAGCAGGGGGACATTTGGTGAGCAGTACTTC.

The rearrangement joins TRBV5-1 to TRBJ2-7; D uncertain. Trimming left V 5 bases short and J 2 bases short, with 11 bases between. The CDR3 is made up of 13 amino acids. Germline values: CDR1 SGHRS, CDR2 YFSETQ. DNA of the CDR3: TGCGCCAGCAGAATTGGCACGACCTACGAGCAGTACTTC. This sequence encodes CASRIGTTYEQYF.

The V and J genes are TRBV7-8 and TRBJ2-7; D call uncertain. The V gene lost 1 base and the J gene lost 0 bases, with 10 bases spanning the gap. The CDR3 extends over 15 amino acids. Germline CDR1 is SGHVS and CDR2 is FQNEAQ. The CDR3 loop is CASSLDRSYSYEQYF. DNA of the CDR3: TGTGCCAGCAGCTTAGATCGGTCCTACTCCTACGAGCAGTACTTC.

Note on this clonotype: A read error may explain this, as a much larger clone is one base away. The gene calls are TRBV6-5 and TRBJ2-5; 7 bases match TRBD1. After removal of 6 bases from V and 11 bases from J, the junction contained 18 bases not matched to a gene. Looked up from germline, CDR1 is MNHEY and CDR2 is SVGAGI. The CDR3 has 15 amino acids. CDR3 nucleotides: TGTGCCAGCAGACGACCGGGACAGAACCCCCACGGGCAGTACTTC. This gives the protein CASRRPGQNPHGQYF.

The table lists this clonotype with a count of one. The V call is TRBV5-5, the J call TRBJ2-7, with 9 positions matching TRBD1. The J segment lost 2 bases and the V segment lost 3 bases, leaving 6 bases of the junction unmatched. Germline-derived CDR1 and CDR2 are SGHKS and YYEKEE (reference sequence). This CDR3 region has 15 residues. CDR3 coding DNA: TGTGCCAGCAGCTCCCGGGACAGGGTAACCTACGAGCAGTACTTC. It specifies CASSSRDRVTYEQYF.

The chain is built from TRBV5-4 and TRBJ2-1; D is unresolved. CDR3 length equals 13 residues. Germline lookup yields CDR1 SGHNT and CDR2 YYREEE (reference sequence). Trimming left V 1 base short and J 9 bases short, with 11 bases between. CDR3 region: CASSLNPLGEQFF. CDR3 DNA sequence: TGTGCCAGCAGCTTGAATCCCTTAGGTGAGCAGTTCTTC.

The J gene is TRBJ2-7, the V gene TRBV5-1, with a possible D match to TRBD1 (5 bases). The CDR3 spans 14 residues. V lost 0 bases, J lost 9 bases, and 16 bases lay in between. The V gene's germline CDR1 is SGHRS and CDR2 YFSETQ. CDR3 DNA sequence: TGCGCCAGCAGCTTGGACATCAGGGTGGCCGGGCAGTACTTC. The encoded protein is CASSLDIRVAGQYF.

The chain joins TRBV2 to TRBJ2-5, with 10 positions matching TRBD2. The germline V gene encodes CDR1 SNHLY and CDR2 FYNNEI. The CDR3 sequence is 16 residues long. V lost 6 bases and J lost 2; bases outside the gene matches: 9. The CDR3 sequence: CASRTKASGGQETQYF. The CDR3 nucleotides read TGTGCCAGCAGGACCAAGGCTAGCGGGGGACAAGAGACCCAGTACTTC.

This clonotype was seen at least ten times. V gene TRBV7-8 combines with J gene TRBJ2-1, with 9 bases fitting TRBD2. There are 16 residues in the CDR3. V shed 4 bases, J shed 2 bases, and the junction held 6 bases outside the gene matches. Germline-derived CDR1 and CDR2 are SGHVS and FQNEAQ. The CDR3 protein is CASSSALAGTYNEQFF. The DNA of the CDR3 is TGTGCCAGCAGCTCCGCGCTAGCGGGGACCTACAATGAGCAGTTCTTC.

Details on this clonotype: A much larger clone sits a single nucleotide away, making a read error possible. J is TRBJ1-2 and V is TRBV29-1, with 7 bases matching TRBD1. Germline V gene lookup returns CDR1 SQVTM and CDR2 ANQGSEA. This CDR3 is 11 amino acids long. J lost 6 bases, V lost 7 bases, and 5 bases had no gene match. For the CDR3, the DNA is TGCAGCGCCGACAGGGAGCATGGCTACACCTTC. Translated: CSADREHGYTF.

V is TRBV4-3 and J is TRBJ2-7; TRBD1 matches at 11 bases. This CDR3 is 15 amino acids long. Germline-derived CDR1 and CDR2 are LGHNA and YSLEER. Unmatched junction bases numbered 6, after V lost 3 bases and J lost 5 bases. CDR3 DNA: TGCGCCAGCAGCCAGGGGACAGGGGGAAACGACGAGCAGTACTTC. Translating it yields CASSQGTGGNDEQYF.

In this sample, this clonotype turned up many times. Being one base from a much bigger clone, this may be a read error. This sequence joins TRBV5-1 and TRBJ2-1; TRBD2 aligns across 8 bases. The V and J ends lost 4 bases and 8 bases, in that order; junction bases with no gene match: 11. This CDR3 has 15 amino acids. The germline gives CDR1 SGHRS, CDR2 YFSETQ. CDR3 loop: CASSLEGTRVDEQFF. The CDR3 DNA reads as TGCGCCAGCAGCCTGGAGGGGACTAGGGTTGATGAGCAGTTCTTC.

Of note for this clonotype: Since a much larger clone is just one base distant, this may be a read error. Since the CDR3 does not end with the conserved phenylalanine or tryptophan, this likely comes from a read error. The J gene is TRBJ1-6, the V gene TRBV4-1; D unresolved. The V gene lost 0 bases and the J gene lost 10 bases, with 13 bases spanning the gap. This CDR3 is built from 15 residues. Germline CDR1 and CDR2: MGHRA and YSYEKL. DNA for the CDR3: TGCGCCAGCAGCCAAGAAGGGAGTGAAGTCTCACCCCTCCACGTT. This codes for CASSQEGSEVSPLHV.

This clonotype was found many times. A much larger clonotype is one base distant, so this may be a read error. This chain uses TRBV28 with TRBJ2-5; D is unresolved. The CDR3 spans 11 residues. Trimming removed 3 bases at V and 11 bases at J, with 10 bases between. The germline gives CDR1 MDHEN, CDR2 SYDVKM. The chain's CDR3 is CASSFRHEQYF. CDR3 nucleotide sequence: TGTGCCAGCAGTTTCCGTCATGAGCAGTACTTC.